Below, 23 T cell receptor beta chains from the same sample are listed, as sequenced in a study of shared clonotypes between healthy human individuals. TCRdb keeps only in-frame clones here, not all; method: immunoSEQ multiplex PCR. The table lists about 110,000 clones, under 70% of them singletons, with around 25% in the top ten. Material: memory CD8+ T cells sorted from blood. Subset given: CD45RO+ cells pooled with CCR7-negative TemRA cells. Receptor source: a woman in her thirties in good health.

J is TRBJ2-5 and V is TRBV4-2; D may be TRBD1 or TRBD2 (5 bases each). With the DNA end fitting TRBJ2-7 better, the J assignment may be wrong. This CDR3 region has 16 residues. CDR1 is LGHNA and CDR2 is YNFKEQ in the germline V gene. DNA of the CDR3: TGTGCCAGCAGCCAAGAAGGGACGGAGACATCCTACGAGCAGTACTTC. Translation: CASSQEGTETSYEQYF.

This sequence joins TRBV9 and TRBJ2-7, with a tentative D call TRBD1 (6 bases). The CDR3 totals 15 residues. V lost 4 bases and J 3 bases, leaving 17 bases between the germline ends. CDR1 and CDR2 (germline): SGDLS, YYNGEE. The CDR3 bases are TGTGCCAGCAGCCTTGGGGACACGGAACTCTACGAGCAGTACTTC. Protein: CASSLGDTELYEQYF.

This clone was counted between two and nine times. The rearrangement uses TRBV11-2 and TRBJ2-1; 7 nucleotides agree with TRBD2. Trimming at V came to 8 bases and at J to 5 bases, leaving 9 bases not matched to a gene. There are 14 residues in the CDR3. Germline CDR1 and CDR2: SGHAT and FQNNGV. CDR3 in DNA: TGTGCCAGCTCGGGCGGGAGTTTCCACAATGAGCAGTTCTTC. The encoded protein is CASSGGSFHNEQFF.

This chain links TRBV23-1 with TRBJ2-7, with a tentative D call TRBD2 (7 bases). TRBV23-1 is an ORF; its function is uncertain. This CDR3 spans 16 amino acids. V was clipped by 0 bases and J by 6 bases, with 18 bases between them. The DNA for the CDR3 is TGCGCCAGCAGTCAATCGGGGGAGGGGGGCTCGGGCGAGCAGTACTTC. Translated: CASSQSGEGGSGEQYF.

The chain recombines TRBV6-6 with TRBJ2-5; the match to TRBD1 covers 11 bases. The CDR3 length is 14 residues. Trimming removed 6 bases from V and 4 bases from J; junction bases left unmatched: 4. Germline CDR1 is MNHNY and CDR2 is SVGAGI (reference sequence). The CDR3 sequence: CASSPGTGGETQYF. CDR3 nucleotides: TGTGCCAGCAGCCCCGGGACAGGGGGAGAGACCCAGTACTTC.

This clone has a single count. The CDR3 loop reads CASSGDGLAPYEQYF. DNA of the CDR3: TGTGCCAGCAGTGGAGATGGACTTGCTCCTTACGAGCAGTACTTC. The chain has TRBV6-1 and TRBJ2-7, with a tentative D call TRBD2 (5 bases). Trimming left V 4 bases short and J 4 bases short, with 17 bases between. This CDR3 spans 15 amino acids. Germline assignment: CDR1 MNHNS and CDR2 SASEGT.

The chain has TRBV6-5 and TRBJ1-2; 10 nucleotides match TRBD1. Trimming at V came to 5 bases and at J to 5 bases, leaving 5 bases not matched to a gene. The CDR3 consists of 14 residues. The germline V gene has CDR1 MNHEY and CDR2 SVGAGI. This chain's CDR3 is CASSQTGGAYGYTF. DNA for the CDR3: TGTGCCAGCAGTCAGACAGGGGGCGCGTATGGCTACACCTTC.

V and J are TRBV28 and TRBJ2-1, with 15 bases lining up with TRBD2. Germline V lookup: CDR1 MDHEN, CDR2 SYDVKM. The CDR3 has 18 amino acids. After removal of 3 bases from V and 2 bases from J, the junction contained 5 bases not matched to a gene. CDR3 bases: TGTGCCAGCAGTTTCCCGGGACTAGCGGGAGGAACCTACAATGAGCAGTTCTTC. It codes for CASSFPGLAGGTYNEQFF.

The chain uses TRBV4-1 and TRBJ2-7; D may be TRBD1 (6 bases). With 4 bases removed from V and 8 bases from J, the gap between germline ends came to 21 bases. The CDR3 extends over 15 amino acids. Germline CDR1 MGHRA, CDR2 YSYEKL. CDR3 residues: CASSRPGQGRGKQYF. Written as DNA, the CDR3 is TGCGCCAGCAGCCGGCCCGGGCAGGGGAGAGGGAAGCAGTACTTC.

Comment on this clone: A far larger clone is only one base removed, so a read error is likely. This chain links TRBV4-1 with TRBJ2-3; TRBD2 matches 8 bases. Germline V lookup: CDR1 MGHRA, CDR2 YSYEKL. CDR3 length equals 16 residues. J gave up 4 bases and V 0 bases, and 6 bases lay outside the gene matches. CDR3 sequence: CASSQDRGGGSDTQYF. The CDR3 DNA sequence: TGCGCCAGCAGCCAAGATCGGGGGGGCGGCTCAGATACGCAGTATTTT.

This clone was counted only a few times. The rearrangement joins TRBV7-6 to TRBJ2-7; either TRBD1 or TRBD2 may fit D (5 bases each). CDR1 and CDR2 (germline): SGHVS, FNYEAQ. Trimming removed 5 bases from V and 7 bases from J, with 18 bases in between. The CDR3 has 14 residues. The CDR3 spells CASSPRGDLGEQYF. CDR3 coding DNA: TGTGCCAGCAGCCCCCGAGGGGATTTGGGGGAGCAGTACTTC.

The chain combines TRBV27 with TRBJ1-4; 7 bases are shared with TRBD1. CDR3 length: 17 amino acids. The germline CDR1 and CDR2 sequences are MNHEY and SMNVEV (reference sequence). The junction had 8 bases not matched to a gene; V was cut back by 3 bases and J by 1 base. CDR3 in amino acids: CASSLVGTAVTNEKLFF. In DNA, the CDR3 is TGTGCCAGCAGTTTGGTAGGGACAGCAGTAACTAATGAAAAACTGTTTTTT.

This clone was recorded once. This sequence joins TRBV10-3 and TRBJ2-7; D possibly corresponds to TRBD1 (5 bases). CDR1 and CDR2 from the germline V gene are ENHRY and SYGVKD. The V and J ends lost 6 bases and 6 bases respectively, with 18 bases between them. This CDR3 spans 14 amino acids. CDR3 coding DNA: TGTGCCATCAGCAGCCTTCAGGGTTTACGCGAGCAGTACTTC. It yields the protein CAISSLQGLREQYF.

This clone was detected ten times or more. V usage is TRBV6-1 and J usage is TRBJ2-7; weak D call: TRBD2 (6 bases). The germline V gene has CDR1 MNHNS and CDR2 SASEGT. The V end was cut by 2 bases, the J end by 0 bases, with 11 bases between. This CDR3 is built from 15 residues. CDR3 region: CASSEPGEYSYEQYF. The CDR3 nucleotides are TGTGCCAGCAGTGAACCGGGGGAGTACTCCTACGAGCAGTACTTC.

The table lists this clone with a count of one. The chain couples TRBV9 to TRBJ2-5; tentatively, D is TRBD2 (6 bases). This CDR3 has 17 amino acids. CDR1 SGDLS and CDR2 YYNGEE come from the germline V gene. Trimming removed 1 base from V and 1 base from J, with 17 bases in between. The CDR3 sequence: CASSVRVSGGAQETQYF. The CDR3 DNA reads TGTGCCAGCAGCGTAAGAGTGTCAGGCGGGGCCCAAGAGACCCAGTACTTC.

The V call is TRBV19, the J call TRBJ2-4; 8 bases line up with TRBD2. The CDR3 loop spans 16 amino acids. With V trimmed by 11 bases and J by 0 bases, 12 bases remained unmatched. CDR1 and CDR2 from the germline V gene are LNHDA and SQIVND (reference sequence). CDR3 loop: CAGTHREGLAKNIQYF. CDR3 sequence (DNA): TGTGCCGGCACTCACCGGGAGGGACTAGCCAAAAACATTCAGTACTTC.

The chain couples TRBV19 to TRBJ2-5, with D possibly TRBD2 on 5 matching bases. With 5 bases removed from V and 5 bases from J, the gap between germline ends came to 15 bases. This CDR3 has 14 amino acids. Germline CDR1 and CDR2: LNHDA and SQIVND (reference sequence). The CDR3 DNA is TGTGCCAGTAGTCCCCTGGGCGGGCATGAGACCCAGTACTTC. This codes for CASSPLGGHETQYF.

This clone came up a few times. The chain links TRBV28 to TRBJ1-5; D remains ambiguous. V was shortened by 6 bases and J by 0 bases, with 12 bases between the two germline ends. The germline V gene has CDR1 MDHEN and CDR2 SYDVKM. CDR3 length: 15 residues. CDR3 in DNA: TGTGCCAGCAGCTATACCTACGGTAGCAATCAGCCCCAGCATTTT. Its translation is CASSYTYGSNQPQHF. Using reference TRBV28 and TRBJ1-5 for the parts outside the CDR3, the full variable domain is DVKVTQSSRYLVKRTGEKVFLECVQDMDHENMFWYRQDPGLGLRLIYFSYDVKMKEKGDIPEGYSVSREKKERFSLILESASTNQTSMYLCASSYTYGSNQPQHFGDGTRLSIL.

The V gene is TRBV7-9, the J gene TRBJ1-3; 7 nucleotides agree with TRBD1. The J segment lost 2 bases and the V segment lost 5 bases, leaving 9 bases of the junction unmatched. This CDR3 has 16 amino acids. Germline V gene data show CDR1 as SEHNR and CDR2 as FQNEAQ (reference sequence). This CDR3 reads CASSPQGQLTGNTIYF. DNA for the CDR3: TGTGCCAGCAGCCCCCAGGGACAGTTAACTGGAAACACCATATATTTT. Supplemented by reference TRBV7-9 and TRBJ1-3, the full variable domain reads DTGVSQNPRHKITKRGQNVTFRCDPISEHNRLYWYRQTLGQGPEFLTYFQNEAQLEKSRLLSDRFSAERPKGSFSTLEIQRTEQGDSAMYLCASSPQGQLTGNTIYFGEGSWLTVV.

J is TRBJ2-7 and V is TRBV18; 13 nucleotides line up with TRBD2. The V gene's germline CDR1 is KGHSH and CDR2 LQKENI. J gave up 1 base and V 3 bases, and 12 bases lay outside the gene matches. The CDR3 covers 19 residues. CDR3: CASSPSPGLAGLMSYEQYF. The DNA of the CDR3 is TGTGCCAGCTCACCGTCTCCGGGACTAGCGGGACTTATGTCCTACGAGCAGTACTTC.

The rearrangement joins TRBV9 to TRBJ1-1; no firm D call. CDR1 SGDLS and CDR2 YYNGEE come from the germline V gene. The ends were cut back, 0 bases at V and 4 bases at J, with 7 bases in the middle. This CDR3 is 13 amino acids long. This CDR3 reads CASSVARSTEAFF. DNA for the CDR3: TGTGCCAGCAGCGTAGCTCGGAGCACTGAAGCTTTCTTT.

This clone was observed at least ten times. The chain links TRBV4-1 to TRBJ1-2; D gene ambiguous. CDR3 size: 17 residues. Germline loops: CDR1 MGHRA, CDR2 YSYEKL. V was clipped by 0 bases and J by 6 bases, with 20 bases between them. The CDR3 nucleotides are TGCGCCAGCAGCCAAGATGATGGGGTTTCAAGGTCCAATGGCTACACCTTC. The encoded protein is CASSQDDGVSRSNGYTF.

This clone was counted between two and nine times. The chain has TRBV9 and TRBJ1-2; 7 bases are shared with TRBD1. This CDR3 is 14 amino acids long. CDR1 SGDLS and CDR2 YYNGEE come from the germline V gene. Trimming at V came to 4 bases and at J to 6 bases, leaving 9 bases not matched to a gene. The CDR3 DNA follows: TGTGCCAGCAGCTTTCAGGGGGAGTGGGATGGCTACACCTTC. Amino acids: CASSFQGEWDGYTF.